This is a list of T cell receptor beta chains from one sample in a study of blood T cell repertoires in COVID-19. Some clones are missing from TCRdb's copy, which holds only in-frame ones; the method was immunoSEQ multiplex PCR. This repertoire shows 150,000 to 200,000 clones, approximately 86% found once; its top ten account for over 7%. Material: peripheral blood. The source of these receptors is an elderly woman in a cohort sampled during active or convalescent COVID-19. Both conserved end residues are part of each CDR3. Each record gives: clone size, D gene, V gene, J gene, CDR3 length, CDR3 DNA, CDR3 protein. D genes are given only for firm matches. Size values are once, few and many counts, or a class for expanded clones, and some rows have none.

clone_size: -
d_call: -
v_call: TRBV9
j_call: TRBJ2-5
cdr3_length: 16
cdr3_nt: TGTGCCAGCAGCATCCGGGGAGGGGGGATTCAAGAGACCCAGTACTTC
cdr3_aa: CASSIRGGGIQETQYF

clone_size: -
d_call: -
v_call: TRBV30
j_call: TRBJ1-1
cdr3_length: 16
cdr3_nt: TGTGCCTGGAGTGTAAGGGCAGGGGCCCTCGGCACTGAAGCTTTCTTT
cdr3_aa: CAWSVRAGALGTEAFF

clone_size: once
d_call: -
v_call: TRBV7-6
j_call: TRBJ2-7
cdr3_length: 11
cdr3_nt: TGTGCCAGCAGGGCCGGGAACGAGCAGTACTTC
cdr3_aa: CASRAGNEQYF

clone_size: -
d_call: -
v_call: TRBV2
j_call: TRBJ1-1
cdr3_length: 13
cdr3_nt: TGTGCCAGCCGGTCCATATCGAACACTGAAGCTTTCTTT
cdr3_aa: CASRSISNTEAFF

clone_size: -
d_call: TRBD1
v_call: TRBV6-5
j_call: TRBJ1-5
cdr3_length: 15
cdr3_nt: TGTGCCAGCAGTTCGTCGACAGGGCGGAATCAGCCCCAGCATTTT
cdr3_aa: CASSSSTGRNQPQHF

clone_size: -
d_call: TRBD1
v_call: TRBV2
j_call: TRBJ2-7
cdr3_length: 14
cdr3_nt: TGTGCCAGCAGAGCGACAGGGGAGCCCTACGAGCAGTACTTC
cdr3_aa: CASRATGEPYEQYF

clone_size: once
d_call: TRBD1
v_call: TRBV5-6
j_call: TRBJ1-4
cdr3_length: 15
cdr3_nt: TGTGCCAGCCAGAAGACAGGGGCCACTAATGAAAAACTGTTTTTT
cdr3_aa: CASQKTGATNEKLFF

clone_size: -
d_call: -
v_call: TRBV7-9
j_call: TRBJ2-3
cdr3_length: 16
cdr3_nt: TGTGCCAGCAGCTTATCCCCTTGGCAGGGCACAGATACGCAGTATTTT
cdr3_aa: CASSLSPWQGTDTQYF

clone_size: -
d_call: -
v_call: TRBV27
j_call: TRBJ1-6
cdr3_length: 12
cdr3_nt: TGTGCCAGCAGCCAGGGGTACTCACCCCTCCACTTT
cdr3_aa: CASSQGYSPLHF

clone_size: -
d_call: -
v_call: TRBV7-2
j_call: TRBJ1-2
cdr3_length: 15
cdr3_nt: TGTGCCAGCAGCAGCTGGACAGCATCAAACTATGGCTACACCTTC
cdr3_aa: CASSSWTASNYGYTF

clone_size: -
d_call: TRBD1
v_call: TRBV19
j_call: TRBJ2-7
cdr3_length: 15
cdr3_nt: TGTGCCAGTAGGGCGCAACAGGGGAGCCCCTACGAGCAGTACTTC
cdr3_aa: CASRAQQGSPYEQYF

clone_size: -
d_call: TRBD1
v_call: TRBV11-2
j_call: TRBJ1-1
cdr3_length: 15
cdr3_nt: TGTGCCAGCAGCTTTCGGGGCGGACAGGATGGTGAAGCTTTCTTT
cdr3_aa: CASSFRGGQDGEAFF

clone_size: once
d_call: TRBD2
v_call: TRBV5-4
j_call: TRBJ2-3
cdr3_length: 15
cdr3_nt: TGTGCCAGCAGCCCCGGGGGGGGTAGCACAGATACGCAGTATTTT
cdr3_aa: CASSPGGGSTDTQYF

clone_size: -
d_call: TRBD1
v_call: TRBV6-1
j_call: TRBJ1-2
cdr3_length: 15
cdr3_nt: TGTGCCAGCAGTGAAGCGCTTGGGGGACAGGCGGGCTACACCTTC
cdr3_aa: CASSEALGGQAGYTF

clone_size: -
d_call: -
v_call: TRBV3-1/TRBV3-2
j_call: TRBJ2-3
cdr3_length: 15
cdr3_nt: TGTGCCAGCAGCCAAGGGGAAGGCGGGGTTGATACGCAGTATTTT
cdr3_aa: CASSQGEGGVDTQYF

clone_size: -
d_call: -
v_call: TRBV10-1
j_call: TRBJ1-2
cdr3_length: 13
cdr3_nt: TGCGCCAGCAGTGCGGCAGGGGCCTACGGCTACACCTTC
cdr3_aa: CASSAAGAYGYTF